This T cell receptor beta chain was sequenced in a study of T cell repertoires in cytomegalovirus infection. Study overall: CMV infection together with matching HLA type was indicated by public TCR beta signatures.

This clonotype was seen many times. Its specificity is unknown. Each CDR3 protein gets one entry after TCRdb re-called the reads with MiXCR. The repertoire includes 200,000 to 300,000 distinct CDR3 sequences, roughly 10% of them detected once, and more than 12% sits in the top ten. General study results and limits: In two of eight donors, the top clonotype was HLA-C-restricted CMV-specific.

The sample comprised PBMCs. The TCR was taken from a human donor in good health (CMV status not recorded). Some clones in this sample may be carry-over from other donors' samples.

In nucleotides, the CDR3 is TGCGCCAGCAGTCAGGGGGAGATATCGAACACTGAAGCTTTCTTT. Translating it yields CASSQGEISNTEAFF. J is TRBJ1-1 and V is TRBV5-1; 7 bases are shared with TRBD1. Germline CDR1 is SGHRS and CDR2 is YFSETQ. V shed 5 bases, J shed 1 base, and the junction held 8 bases outside the gene matches. This CDR3 region has 15 residues.